This TCR beta chain was sequenced during a study of blood T cell repertoires in COVID-19. Study-wide background: Sample material is recorded as cDNA or gDNA derived from T cells, B-cell-depleted T cells, or PBMCs.

The assay was immunoSEQ multiplex PCR, and TCRdb's table has in-frame clones only and misses some. The repertoire has a few hundred thousand clones, 80% to 90% of them found once; the top ten carry under 3%. CDR3 size: 15 residues. The germline gives CDR1 ENHRY, CDR2 SYGVKD. The V gene end was trimmed by 3 bases and the J gene end by 3 bases; junction bases not matched to a gene: 2. Enrolled through a virtual design, the participants were between roughly 18 and 90 years of age and came from some 25 US areas. Input material: PBMCs or T cells enriched from blood (not recorded which). The chain employs TRBV10-3 and TRBJ2-2, with 9 bases aligning to TRBD1. This TCR was sampled from a woman younger than 30 who had recovered from COVID-19. CDR3 in amino acids: CAISDRTGDTGELFF. CDR3 DNA: TGTGCCATCAGTGATCGGACAGGGGACACCGGGGAGCTGTTTTTT.